The T cell receptor beta chain described here comes from a study of post-analysis software for immune sequencing data. Study-wide points: Co-batched samples clustered tightly together by F measure. Roughly five TRBV segments appeared more often in patients than in controls, and TRBV5-6, TRBV5-1 and TRBV20-1 were among these. Multiple sclerosis patients had significantly lower normalized Chao1 diversity than controls.

The authors incorporated unique molecular identifiers into the TCR beta cDNA libraries. Input populations of about 0.85 to 11 million T cells gave rise to around 480,000 cDNA molecules. A single record per CDR3 protein comes from TCRdb applying MiXCR to the PCR reads. This repertoire shows hundreds of thousands of distinct CDR3 sequences, around 50% found once; its top ten account for 4.6%. V was clipped by 0 bases and J by 7 bases; unmatched bases: 3. The CDR3 is 15 amino acids. The germline gives CDR1 SGDLS, CDR2 YYNGEE. This clonotype was counted only a few times. Its antigen is not known. The TCR sequence derives from a girl aged 5 to 17 with multiple sclerosis. The rearrangement uses TRBV9 and TRBJ1-6, with 8 bases fitting TRBD1. Sequencing input: blood. In DNA form, the CDR3 reads TGTGCCAGCAGCGTAGAGGCAGGGGGCAATTCACCCCTCCACTTT. This encodes CASSVEAGGNSPLHF.